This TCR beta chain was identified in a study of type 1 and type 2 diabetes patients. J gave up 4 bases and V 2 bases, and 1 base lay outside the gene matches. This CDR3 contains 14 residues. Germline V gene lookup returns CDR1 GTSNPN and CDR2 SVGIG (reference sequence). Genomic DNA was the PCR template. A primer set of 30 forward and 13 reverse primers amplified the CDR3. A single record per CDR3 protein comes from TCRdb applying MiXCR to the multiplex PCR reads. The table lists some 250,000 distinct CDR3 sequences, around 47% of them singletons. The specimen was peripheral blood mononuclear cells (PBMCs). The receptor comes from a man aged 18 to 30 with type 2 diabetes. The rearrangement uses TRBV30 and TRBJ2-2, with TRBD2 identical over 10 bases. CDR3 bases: TGTGCCTGGAGTAGCGGGGGGGCCACCGGGGAGCTGTTTTTT. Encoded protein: CAWSSGGATGELFF.